The next 26 T cell receptor beta chains were all read from a single sample in a study of spatial heterogeneity in lung cancer. TCRdb re-analysed the 5' RACE reads in MiXCR, keeping a single row per CDR3 protein. The sample lists about 30,000 distinct CDR3 sequences, 6% seen once, with 22% in the top ten. This sample's time point: blood at routine non-recurrence follow-up after resection. Unsorted whole RNA from tumor, nontumor lung or frozen PBMC underwent sequencing. Sequenced material: PBMCs, taken at follow-up. Source of these receptors: a male donor with early-stage non-small cell lung cancer.

This clonotype was observed many times. The rearrangement uses TRBV7-2 and TRBJ2-3; the D is unclear. CDR3 length: 16 amino acids. V was cut by 4 bases and J by 1 base, with 15 bases left in between. Germline CDR1 reads SGHTA; CDR2 reads FQGNSA. The CDR3 bases are TGTGCCAGCAGCTGGCGCTCGGTTTCGGGCACAGATACGCAGTATTTT. Translating it yields CASSWRSVSGTDTQYF.

Regarding this clonotype: With a much larger clone just one base away, this may be a read error. This chain connects TRBV7-9 to TRBJ1-2; TRBD1 is a possible D gene (6 bases). There are 13 residues in the CDR3. Germline CDR1 reads SEHNR; CDR2 reads FQNEAQ (reference sequence). The CDR3 reads CVSSLLGAYGYTF. CDR3 nucleotides: TGTGTCAGCAGCTTACTGGGGGCCTATGGCTACACCTTC.

This clonotype has a handful of counts. V usage is TRBV7-3 and J usage is TRBJ1-6, with 9 bases lining up with TRBD1. This CDR3 is 15 amino acids long. The V gene end was trimmed by 5 bases and the J gene end by 6 bases; junction bases not matched to a gene: 5. From germline, CDR1 is SGHTA and CDR2 FQGTGA. This CDR3 reads CASSLGTGPNSPLHF. The CDR3 coding sequence is TGTGCCAGCAGCCTCGGGACAGGGCCTAATTCACCCCTCCACTTT.

The V call is TRBV6-5, the J call TRBJ2-3, with D possibly called TRBD1 or TRBD2 (5 bases each). V was pared by 6 bases and J by 5 bases, with 15 bases between. CDR1 is MNHEY and CDR2 is SVGAGI in the germline V gene. This CDR3 spans 14 amino acids. This chain's CDR3 is CASRTAFGGDTQYF. The CDR3 DNA is TGTGCCAGCAGAACTGCTTTTGGGGGAGATACGCAGTATTTT.

This chain uses TRBV7-3 with TRBJ1-3, with D perhaps TRBD1 (6 bases). V lost 3 bases, J lost 3 bases, and 9 bases lay in between. The CDR3 sequence is 14 residues long. The germline V gene has CDR1 SGHTA and CDR2 FQGTGA. The CDR3 DNA follows: TGTGCCAGCAGCTTGGACAGTCGTGGAAACACCATATATTTT. This codes for CASSLDSRGNTIYF.

Ten or more counts support this clonotype. The CDR3 DNA sequence: TGTGCCAGTACTTCCTCCCTCGGACAGGACCAAGAGACCCAGTACTTC. Translated, it gives CASTSSLGQDQETQYF. The chain joins TRBV19 to TRBJ2-5; 7 bases are shared with TRBD1. CDR3 length: 16 amino acids. With 7 bases clipped from V and 0 bases from J, the junction kept 11 bases outside the gene matches. Germline loops: CDR1 LNHDA, CDR2 SQIVND (reference sequence).

The genes are TRBV18 and TRBJ2-1; perhaps TRBD1 as D (7 bases). The CDR3 consists of 14 residues. V gave up 3 bases and J gave up 5 bases, with 11 bases separating them. Germline V gives CDR1 KGHSH, CDR2 LQKENI. In DNA form, the CDR3 reads TGTGCCAGCTCACCTCAGGGGGGCCACAATGAGCAGTTCTTC. Translating gives CASSPQGGHNEQFF.

This clonotype appeared many times. The V gene is TRBV6-4, the J gene TRBJ2-3, with TRBD2 as a possible D gene (6 bases). The germline V and J ends were trimmed by 5 bases and 3 bases, with 12 bases remaining between them. CDR1 is MRHNA and CDR2 is SNTAGT in the germline V gene. The CDR3 contains 14 residues. The CDR3 coding sequence is TGTGCCAGCAGTTCGGGGGAGGCAACAGATACGCAGTATTTT. This encodes CASSSGEATDTQYF.

In this sample, this clonotype is medium-sized. CDR3 residues: CASSSTEQFF. The DNA for the CDR3 is TGTGCCAGCAGTTCAACTGAGCAGTTCTTC. The rearrangement links TRBV12-3 or TRBV12-4 to TRBJ2-1; D call uncertain. V lost 4 bases and J lost 9, with 4 bases in between. The CDR3 has 10 residues.

V gene TRBV6-5 combines with J gene TRBJ2-7; 9 bases are shared with TRBD2. CDR3 length: 15 amino acids. V lost 2 bases to trimming and J lost 3 bases; unmatched junction nucleotides: 5. The germline gives CDR1 MNHEY, CDR2 SVGAGI. The CDR3 sequence is CASSYGSGSVYEQYV. The CDR3 coding sequence is TGTGCCAGCAGTTACGGTAGCGGGAGTGTCTACGAGCAGTACGTC.

The table lists this clonotype with many counts. The chain joins TRBV2 to TRBJ1-5; the match to TRBD1 covers 9 bases. The CDR3 contains 15 residues. V was pared by 5 bases and J by 8 bases, with 10 bases of the junction left unmatched. Germline V gene lookup returns CDR1 SNHLY and CDR2 FYNNEI. The CDR3 region has the DNA TGTGCCAGCAGTAGCACAGGGGGCAGCGGGGAGCCCCAGCATTTT. This codes for CASSSTGGSGEPQHF.

The rearrangement joins TRBV6-5 to TRBJ1-3; D uncertain. Germline CDR1 is MNHEY and CDR2 is SVGAGI. CDR3 length equals 13 residues. V shed 2 bases and J shed 0 bases, with 2 bases lying between them. The DNA for the CDR3 is TGTGCCAGCAGTTACGTCTCTGGAAACACCATATATTTT. It encodes CASSYVSGNTIYF.

Ten or more counts support this clonotype. The rearrangement uses TRBV6-5 and TRBJ2-2, with 12 bases that match TRBD2. Per germline, CDR1 MNHEY and CDR2 SVGAGI. The CDR3 has 19 amino acids. The J segment lost 7 bases and the V segment lost 0 bases, leaving 12 bases of the junction unmatched. The CDR3 protein is CASSYSFLAGGPRGGELFF. The CDR3 bases are TGTGCCAGCAGTTACTCTTTTCTAGCGGGAGGGCCAAGAGGCGGGGAGCTGTTTTTT.

The chain has TRBV10-3 and TRBJ2-1; possible D gene TRBD1, 5 bases. V dropped 1 base and J dropped 8 bases, with 12 bases sitting between them. The CDR3 totals 14 residues. CDR1 is ENHRY and CDR2 is SYGVKD in the germline V gene. This CDR3 is CAISEWGLQDEQFF. Here the CDR3 DNA reads TGTGCCATCAGTGAGTGGGGCTTACAGGATGAGCAGTTCTTC.

This clonotype was seen at least ten times. The gene calls are TRBV7-2 and TRBJ1-2; tentative D call: TRBD1 (6 bases). The CDR3 runs to 13 residues. V lost 7 bases, J lost 4 bases, and 13 bases lay in between. Looked up from germline, CDR1 is SGHTA and CDR2 is FQGNSA. CDR3 sequence (DNA): TGTGCCAGCATCCCGGGGGCGTTCTATGGCTACACCTTC. As protein: CASIPGAFYGYTF. The variable domain in full, completed from reference TRBV7-2 and TRBJ1-2, reads GAGVSQSPSNKVTEKGKDVELRCDPISGHTALYWYRQSLGQGLEFLIYFQGNSAPDKSGLPSDRFSAERTGGSVSTLTIQRTQQEDSAVYLCASIPGAFYGYTFGSGTRLTVV.

V is TRBV19 and J is TRBJ2-2; the D gene is possibly TRBD1 (6 bases). CDR1 and CDR2 from the germline V gene are LNHDA and SQIVND (reference sequence). Trimming pared 10 bases from V and 1 base from J, leaving 13 bases between. The length of the CDR3 is 14 residues. CDR3 DNA sequence: TGTGCCACAAGAGGGACAAAGAACACCGGGGAGCTGTTTTTT. This sequence encodes CATRGTKNTGELFF.

V usage is TRBV20-1 and J usage is TRBJ2-1, with D perhaps being TRBD1 or TRBD2 (5 bases each). Germline CDR1 DFQATT, CDR2 SNEGSKA (reference sequence). V lost 5 bases, J lost 3 bases, and 11 bases lay in between. There are 13 residues in the CDR3. The CDR3 nucleotides read TGCAGTGCTGCCCGGGACGGCTACAATGAGCAGTTCTTC. Its translation is CSAARDGYNEQFF.

There are many counts of this clonotype. V usage is TRBV18 and J usage is TRBJ1-5; D unclear. Germline CDR1 and CDR2: KGHSH and LQKENI. The V end lost 3 bases, the J end lost 5 bases, and 8 bases lay between the germline ends. This CDR3 has 13 amino acids. CDR3 amino acids: CASSPKADQPQHF. The CDR3 region has the DNA TGTGCCAGCTCACCTAAGGCCGATCAGCCCCAGCATTTT.

This clonotype was observed a few times. The chain combines TRBV7-9 with TRBJ2-7, with D possibly matching TRBD1 (6 bases). V lost 3 bases and J lost 5, with 14 bases in between. From germline, CDR1 is SEHNR and CDR2 FQNEAQ (reference sequence). This CDR3 has 14 residues. CDR3 coding DNA: TGTGCCAGCAGCTTGGACAGCCTAACTGACGAGCAGTACTTC. It yields the protein CASSLDSLTDEQYF.

The rearrangement uses TRBV3-1 and TRBJ1-1; 7 nucleotides align to TRBD1. Germline V lookup: CDR1 LGHDT, CDR2 YNNKEL (reference sequence). This CDR3 region has 15 residues. With V trimmed by 4 bases and J by 2 bases, 7 bases remained unmatched. The CDR3 region has the DNA TGTGCCAGCAGCCCGTACAGGGGACTAAACACTGAAGCTTTCTTT. It specifies CASSPYRGLNTEAFF.

This clonotype has ten or more counts. CDR3 residues: CSVAQGQGYTF. Written as DNA, the CDR3 is TGCAGCGTTGCACAGGGGCAAGGCTACACCTTC. The chain employs TRBV29-1 and TRBJ1-2; the match to TRBD1 covers 7 bases. The CDR3 spans 11 residues. The germline V gene encodes CDR1 SQVTM and CDR2 ANQGSEA. With 4 bases clipped from V and 8 bases from J, the junction kept 4 bases outside the gene matches.

This clonotype appeared many times. The V gene is TRBV12-3 or TRBV12-4, the J gene TRBJ1-6; D unclear. The CDR3 consists of 13 residues. V gave up 3 bases and J gave up 6 bases, with 6 bases separating them. CDR3 in DNA: TGTGCCAGCAGTTTCCCGGGTAATTCACCCCTCCACTTT. Protein sequence: CASSFPGNSPLHF.

This clonotype came up many times. The CDR3 coding sequence is TGCAGTGCTATGGACCTAGCGAATAACTACAATGAGCAGTTCTTC. This translates into CSAMDLANNYNEQFF. The genes are TRBV20-1 and TRBJ2-1, with a tentative D call TRBD2 (6 bases). Germline V gene data show CDR1 as DFQATT and CDR2 as SNEGSKA (reference sequence). The CDR3 contains 15 residues. V lost 4 bases, J lost 3 bases, and 16 bases lay in between.

Ten or more counts support this clonotype. J is TRBJ1-5 and V is TRBV5-1; 9 nucleotides line up with TRBD1. With 4 bases clipped from V and 2 bases from J, the junction kept 1 base outside the gene matches. Germline CDR1 reads SGHRS; CDR2 reads YFSETQ. The CDR3 loop spans 14 amino acids. CDR3 amino acids: CASSRTGGNQPQHF. DNA of the CDR3: TGCGCCAGCAGCCGGACAGGGGGCAATCAGCCCCAGCATTTT.

This clonotype occurred many times. The chain uses TRBV3-1 and TRBJ2-7; weak D call: TRBD2 (6 bases). Germline V gene sequence: CDR1 LGHDT, CDR2 YNNKEL (reference sequence). This CDR3 comprises 15 residues. V lost 1 base and J lost 7, with 17 bases in between. CDR3 region: CASSQGGPPGDEQYV. The DNA of the CDR3 is TGTGCCAGCAGCCAAGGAGGACCCCCGGGGGATGAGCAGTACGTC.

The table lists this clonotype with many counts. The V and J genes are TRBV29-1 and TRBJ1-5; D possibly corresponds to TRBD1 (6 bases). The CDR3 runs to 13 residues. Trimming shortened V by 6 bases and J by 9 bases, and 18 bases separated the two germline ends. Per germline, CDR1 SQVTM and CDR2 ANQGSEA. CDR3 protein: CSVEFRGGGPQHF. The DNA of the CDR3 is TGCAGCGTCGAATTCAGGGGCGGAGGGCCCCAGCATTTT.